One sample yielded the 27 T cell receptor beta chains listed below, sequenced in a study of neurological immune-mediated disorders (dated by TCRdb to the late 2010s). The method was 5' RACE. The sequencer was an Illumina HiSeq 2500. The raw public data were reprocessed by TCRdb itself: fastp quality trimming at Q25, MiXCR clonotype calling, in-frame beta chains only. Every entry covers one CDR3 protein and lists the most common genes and DNA from its rows. This sample holds about 33,000 distinct CDR3 sequences; approximately 1.5% were observed only once. The leading ten clones occupy approximately 9.2% of the sample. Sequences were obtained from PBMCs. The origin of the receptors is a woman in her twenties or thirties with multiple sclerosis.

This clonotype was counted at least ten times. This chain links TRBV7-9 with TRBJ1-3; D is ambiguous. Trimming cost V 4 bases and J 4 bases, with 14 bases left between them. Germline V CDR1 and CDR2: SEHNR, FQNEAQ (reference sequence). The CDR3 runs to 15 residues. CDR3 protein: CASSSDGRAGNTIYF. Written as DNA, the CDR3 is TGTGCCAGCAGCTCAGACGGGAGGGCCGGAAACACCATATATTTT.

This clonotype came up many times. The V and J genes are TRBV3-1 and TRBJ2-1; TRBD2 agrees at 9 bases. Trimming took 0 bases from V and 7 from J; bases not matched to a gene: 13. The CDR3 sequence is 18 residues long. Germline V CDR1 and CDR2: LGHDT, YNNKEL (reference sequence). CDR3 amino acids: CASSQDQLAGGLGNEQFF. In nucleotides, the CDR3 is TGTGCCAGCAGCCAAGATCAGTTGGCGGGGGGGCTTGGGAATGAGCAGTTCTTC.

This clonotype has ten or more counts. This sequence joins TRBV20-1 and TRBJ1-4; D gene ambiguous. With 3 bases removed from V and 1 base from J, the gap between germline ends came to 9 bases. The V gene's germline CDR1 is DFQATT and CDR2 SNEGSKA (reference sequence). The CDR3 sequence is 14 residues long. CDR3 bases: TGCAGTGCTAGTCGGGCGGTAACTAATGAAAAACTGTTTTTT. It is translated as CSASRAVTNEKLFF.

This clonotype was counted at least ten times. The chain has TRBV27 and TRBJ1-4; possible D gene TRBD1, 5 bases. Germline loops: CDR1 MNHEY, CDR2 SMNVEV (reference sequence). The V end was cut by 3 bases, the J end by 4 bases, with 9 bases between. The CDR3 loop spans 14 amino acids. CDR3: CASSFQGLNEKLFF. The CDR3 bases are TGTGCCAGCAGTTTCCAGGGACTTAATGAAAAACTGTTTTTT.

In its sample, this clonotype was seen many times. This chain joins TRBV5-1 and TRBJ2-7; the D gene could be TRBD1 or TRBD2 (6 bases each). CDR1 and CDR2 from the germline V gene are SGHRS and YFSETQ. The CDR3 sequence is 14 residues long. V lost 1 base and J 5 bases, leaving 13 bases between the germline ends. This CDR3 reads CASSLTGRTDEQYF. As DNA, the CDR3 is TGCGCCAGCAGCTTGACAGGGAGGACGGACGAGCAGTACTTC.

The chain joins TRBV7-2 to TRBJ2-1, with 7 bases lining up with TRBD2. This CDR3 spans 14 amino acids. Germline V lookup: CDR1 SGHTA, CDR2 FQGNSA. V dropped 2 bases and J dropped 4; count of bases not matched to a gene: 2. CDR3 sequence reads: CASSLRREYNEQFF. CDR3 bases: TGTGCCAGCAGCTTACGGCGGGAGTACAATGAGCAGTTCTTC.

At least ten counts were recorded for this clonotype. The chain couples TRBV6-2 or TRBV6-3 to TRBJ2-7, with D unresolved. The germline V gene has CDR1 MNHEY and CDR2 SVGEGT. Trimming removed 4 bases at V and 2 bases at J, with 9 bases between. The length of the CDR3 is 13 residues. The CDR3 bases are TGTGCCAGCAGTTTAGGCGGACCCTACGAGCAGTACTTC. Protein product: CASSLGGPYEQYF.

This clonotype came up many times. V gene TRBV20-1 combines with J gene TRBJ2-2; D gene unclear. The CDR3 runs 13 residues. Trimming pared 4 bases from V and 6 bases from J, leaving 12 bases between. Germline assignment: CDR1 DFQATT and CDR2 SNEGSKA (reference sequence). This chain's CDR3 is CSANGVSAGELFF. The CDR3 region has the DNA TGCAGTGCTAATGGGGTTTCGGCCGGGGAGCTGTTTTTT.

This clonotype occurred many times. The genes are TRBV5-1 and TRBJ2-5; 7 bases line up with TRBD1. Germline CDR1 SGHRS, CDR2 YFSETQ. The CDR3 spans 15 residues. Losses at the gene ends were 3 bases for V and 0 bases for J; bases not matched to a gene: 5. The CDR3 protein is CASSWGQRYQETQYF. As DNA, the CDR3 is TGCGCCAGCAGCTGGGGACAGCGATACCAAGAGACCCAGTACTTC.

Note on this clonotype: Being one base from a much bigger clone, this may be a read error. The chain is built from TRBV7-2 and TRBJ2-6; either TRBD1 or TRBD2 may fit D (5 bases each). Germline V gene sequence: CDR1 SGHTA, CDR2 FQGNSA. The CDR3 spans 16 residues. The CDR3 protein is CASSSFGNSGAKVLTF. CDR3 DNA: TGTGCCAGCAGCTCCTTCGGGAACTCTGGGGCCAAAGTCCTGACTTTC.

This clonotype showed up many times. This chain joins TRBV6-5 and TRBJ2-3; a possible D gene is TRBD2 (5 bases). Germline values: CDR1 MNHEY, CDR2 SVGAGI. CDR3 length: 14 amino acids. V was trimmed by 2 bases and J by 3 bases, leaving 9 bases between them. CDR3 sequence: CASSYREGTDTQYF. The DNA for the CDR3 is TGTGCCAGCAGTTACCGGGAAGGAACAGATACGCAGTATTTT.

Many counts were recorded for this clonotype. The CDR3 end shows no conserved phenylalanine or tryptophan, and so a read error is likely. The rearrangement uses TRBV20-1 and TRBJ2-5; 10 nucleotides line up with TRBD2. Germline V gene lookup returns CDR1 DFQATT and CDR2 SNEGSKA (reference sequence). Unmatched junction bases numbered 18, after V lost 2 bases and J lost 0 bases. The CDR3 loop spans 20 amino acids. The CDR3 reads CSARILRLASGGQYQETQYY. The CDR3 nucleotides are TGCAGTGCTAGAATCCTGCGGTTGGCTAGCGGGGGTCAGTACCAAGAGACCCAGTACTAC.

This clonotype has a count of ten or more. The chain employs TRBV12-3 or TRBV12-4 and TRBJ1-6, with D maybe TRBD1 (5 bases). The CDR3 totals 15 residues. Trimming removed 2 bases at V and 7 bases at J, with 12 bases between. CDR3 DNA: TGTGCCAGCAGTTTATCTGGGGCTGGAAATTCACCCCTCCACTTT. Translation: CASSLSGAGNSPLHF.

This clonotype has a count of ten or more. The chain joins TRBV5-1 to TRBJ2-1; D possibly corresponds to TRBD1 (5 bases). Trimming took 0 bases from V and 4 from J, leaving 14 bases between them. The germline CDR1 and CDR2 sequences are SGHRS and YFSETQ. This CDR3 contains 16 residues. The CDR3 here is CASSLAIGVGYNEQFF. The CDR3 DNA sequence: TGCGCCAGCAGCTTGGCCATAGGGGTAGGGTACAATGAGCAGTTCTTC.

In its sample, this clonotype was seen many times. The J gene is TRBJ2-7, the V gene TRBV7-3; TRBD1 agrees at 11 bases. This CDR3 is built from 15 residues. V trimming: 5 bases; J trimming: 4 bases; junction bases outside the gene matches: 7. Germline V gene lookup returns CDR1 SGHTA and CDR2 FQGTGA. Written as DNA, the CDR3 is TGTGCCAGCAGCCCTGGACAGGGGGCGTTTTACGAGCAGTACTTC. It specifies CASSPGQGAFYEQYF.

The sample holds many counts of this clonotype. V usage is TRBV7-7 and J usage is TRBJ2-2; the D call may be TRBD1 or TRBD2 (5 bases each). Germline V lookup: CDR1 SSHAT, CDR2 FNYEAQ (reference sequence). V lost 1 base, J lost 5 bases, and 11 bases lay in between. The CDR3 spans 15 residues. The CDR3 region is CASSLGRERTGELFF. The CDR3 nucleotides read TGTGCCAGCAGCTTAGGCAGGGAGCGGACCGGGGAGCTGTTTTTT. Full variable domain (remainder filled in from reference TRBV7-7 and TRBJ2-2): GAGVSQSPRYKVTKRGQDVTLRCDPISSHATLYWYQQALGQGPEFLTYFNYEAQPDKSGLPSDRFSAERPEGSISTLTIQRTEQRDSAMYRCASSLGRERTGELFFGEGSRLTVL.

This clonotype was detected many times. The chain employs TRBV7-2 and TRBJ2-3; 9 nucleotides line up with TRBD1. The CDR3 covers 15 residues. Germline V lookup: CDR1 SGHTA, CDR2 FQGNSA. Trimming cost V 5 bases and J 4 bases; bases outside gene matches: 7. CDR3 DNA sequence: TGTGCCAGCAGCCTAGGACAGGGGTATGCAGATACGCAGTATTTT. Protein product: CASSLGQGYADTQYF.

This clonotype has at least ten counts. V and J are TRBV7-2 and TRBJ2-2; TRBD1 matches 8 bases. The CDR3 runs to 14 residues. CDR1 is SGHTA and CDR2 is FQGNSA in the germline V gene. Trimming took 3 bases from V and 6 from J; bases not matched to a gene: 3. CDR3: CASSFSRGPGELFF. The CDR3 DNA reads as TGTGCCAGCAGCTTTTCCAGGGGGCCCGGGGAGCTGTTTTTT.

This clonotype was detected many times. The rearrangement uses TRBV20-1 and TRBJ1-3; D remains unclear. The CDR3 covers 12 residues. Germline values: CDR1 DFQATT, CDR2 SNEGSKA (reference sequence). Trimming shortened V by 4 bases and J by 2 bases, and 6 bases separated the two germline ends. The CDR3 region has the DNA TGCAGTGCTACAGGAGCTGGAAACACCATATATTTT. Residues: CSATGAGNTIYF.

Ten or more counts support this clonotype. The J gene is TRBJ2-7, the V gene TRBV15; no definite D call. This CDR3 is built from 15 residues. Germline V gives CDR1 LNHNV, CDR2 YYDKDF (reference sequence). The germline V and J ends were trimmed by 0 bases and 1 base, with 10 bases remaining between them. Written as DNA, the CDR3 is TGTGCCACCAGCAGAGATGCGGTTTCGTCCTACGAGCAGTACTTC. It codes for CATSRDAVSSYEQYF.

This clonotype came up many times. The chain couples TRBV9 to TRBJ2-7; TRBD1 matches at 8 bases. From germline, CDR1 is SGDLS and CDR2 YYNGEE. The CDR3 is 13 amino acids. The CDR3 reads CAPNETGEFEQYF. CDR3 nucleotide sequence: TGTGCTCCTAACGAGACAGGGGAATTCGAGCAGTACTTC.

This clonotype was counted ten times or more. The V call is TRBV20-1, the J call TRBJ1-1; D is perhaps TRBD1 (6 bases). Germline CDR1 and CDR2: DFQATT and SNEGSKA (reference sequence). V was shortened by 2 bases and J by 4 bases, with 14 bases between the two germline ends. The CDR3 is 14 amino acids. The CDR3 DNA reads as TGCAGTGCTAGATGGGGGGCGCTGGGCACTGAAGCTTTCTTT. It is translated as CSARWGALGTEAFF.

The table lists this clonotype with many counts. This rearrangement joins TRBV12-3 or TRBV12-4 to TRBJ1-5, with a tentative D call TRBD1 (5 bases). Deletions cut 6 bases from V and 7 bases from J, with 16 bases between. This CDR3 comprises 14 residues. The CDR3 region has the DNA TGTGCCAGCAGCCCCGGAAGCAGGGACCAGCCCCAGCATTTT. Its protein is CASSPGSRDQPQHF.

The table lists this clonotype with many counts. This rearrangement joins TRBV7-2 to TRBJ1-2; D ambiguous. The V end was cut by 4 bases, the J end by 0 bases, with 15 bases between. The CDR3 runs 16 residues. Germline-derived CDR1 and CDR2 are SGHTA and FQGNSA. The CDR3 DNA is TGTGCCAGCAGCTCCTATAGCCGCCGGACTAACTATGGCTACACCTTC. This sequence encodes CASSSYSRRTNYGYTF.

Of note for this clonotype: Here the CDR3 omits its conserved ending phenylalanine or tryptophan, so a read error is the likely source. The J gene is TRBJ2-7, the V gene TRBV25-1, with 7 bases that match TRBD1. The CDR3 runs 14 residues. Germline V gives CDR1 MGHDK, CDR2 SYGVNS. V shed 3 bases, J shed 7 bases, and the junction held 9 bases outside the gene matches. CDR3 sequence reads: CASSDTAGGEEQYN. The DNA for the CDR3 is TGTGCCAGCAGTGACACAGCAGGGGGTGAGGAGCAGTACAAC.

This clonotype was seen at least ten times. The chain recombines TRBV7-2 with TRBJ1-2; possibly TRBD1 for D (5 bases). Germline V gene lookup returns CDR1 SGHTA and CDR2 FQGNSA. The germline V and J ends were trimmed by 4 bases and 8 bases, with 17 bases remaining between them. The CDR3 is 14 residues long. The CDR3 bases are TGTGCCAGCAGCTCAATAACAGGATTGGGAGGCTACACCTTC. It translates to CASSSITGLGGYTF. Filled out from reference TRBV7-2 and TRBJ1-2, the complete variable domain reads GAGVSQSPSNKVTEKGKDVELRCDPISGHTALYWYRQSLGQGLEFLIYFQGNSAPDKSGLPSDRFSAERTGGSVSTLTIQRTQQEDSAVYLCASSSITGLGGYTFGSGTRLTVV.

This clonotype was detected many times. This chain links TRBV7-9 with TRBJ2-7; 7 bases agree with TRBD2. This CDR3 is built from 15 residues. Per the germline V gene, CDR1 is SEHNR and CDR2 is FQNEAQ (reference sequence). V gave up 6 bases and J gave up 1 base; unmatched junction bases: 9. The CDR3 nucleotides read TGTGCCAGCAGGCCCCTAGCGGTCCCTTCCTACGAGCAGTACTTC. Translation: CASRPLAVPSYEQYF.